These 23 T cell receptor beta chains originate from one sample sequenced in a study of patients and donors after allogeneic stem cell transplantation. One entry per CDR3 protein, called by TCRdb with MiXCR from the RT-PCR reads. The table shows about 90,000 distinct CDR3 sequences, with 48% occurring only once. Sequenced sample: blood, either unsorted or a sorted T cell fraction (not recorded which). These receptors were taken from a human donor who was either an allogeneic HSCT recipient or a stem cell or donor lymphocyte infusion donor (not recorded which). It is not recorded whose cells these are; they may come from a transplant donor.

This clonotype was counted only a few times. The chain is built from TRBV6-6 and TRBJ1-1; D not resolved. V lost 6 bases and J lost 0, with 11 bases in between. Germline V gene data show CDR1 as MNHNY and CDR2 as SVGAGI (reference sequence). This CDR3 spans 14 amino acids. The CDR3, as DNA: TGTGCCAGCAGCACCCGGGATTTGAACACTGAAGCTTTCTTT. Translating it yields CASSTRDLNTEAFF.

This chain connects TRBV12-3 or TRBV12-4 to TRBJ1-5, with 7 bases aligning to TRBD1. V shed 5 bases, J shed 3 bases, and the junction held 10 bases outside the gene matches. This CDR3 contains 16 residues. CDR3 in DNA: TGTGCCAGCAGTACCTGGGGGACAGTAACCAATCAGCCCCAGCATTTT. Translation: CASSTWGTVTNQPQHF.

V usage is TRBV25-1 and J usage is TRBJ1-4; D might be TRBD1 (5 bases). The CDR3 spans 17 residues. Germline loops: CDR1 MGHDK, CDR2 SYGVNS. V dropped 4 bases and J dropped 8 bases, with 23 bases sitting between them. This CDR3 is CASSGGFGRGLAEKLFF. The CDR3 bases are TGTGCCAGCAGTGGGGGTTTTGGACGGGGCCTGGCGGAAAAACTGTTTTTT.

The rearrangement links TRBV12-3 or TRBV12-4 to TRBJ2-1; 11 positions match TRBD2. The CDR3 is 14 amino acids. Trimming took 7 bases from V and 7 from J; bases not matched to a gene: 6. The CDR3 spells CASITSGRKNEQFF. The CDR3 nucleotides read TGTGCCAGCATAACTAGCGGGAGAAAGAATGAGCAGTTCTTC.

The chain employs TRBV7-2 and TRBJ1-2; D is uncertain. The CDR3 covers 15 residues. Trimming left V 4 bases short and J 4 bases short, with 16 bases between. The germline V gene encodes CDR1 SGHTA and CDR2 FQGNSA. The CDR3 nucleotides are TGTGCCAGCAGCTACCCGTGGAGGTTTAGCTATGGCTACACCTTC. Its translation: CASSYPWRFSYGYTF.

J is TRBJ1-6 and V is TRBV27, with D unresolved. Germline V gene sequence: CDR1 MNHEY, CDR2 SMNVEV (reference sequence). The V end was cut by 5 bases, the J end by 4 bases, with 18 bases between. CDR3 length equals 17 residues. This CDR3 is CASSPQVGAWYNSPLHF. In DNA form, the CDR3 reads TGTGCCAGCAGTCCCCAAGTGGGTGCTTGGTATAATTCACCCCTCCACTTT.

The J gene is TRBJ1-3, the V gene TRBV12-3 or TRBV12-4; TRBD1 aligns across 9 bases. The trim removed 6 bases at V and 4 bases at J, leaving 10 bases unmatched. The CDR3 runs to 16 residues. CDR3 nucleotides: TGTGCCAGCAGCCCGGGACAGGGAAATTTCGGAAACACCATATATTTT. Translating gives CASSPGQGNFGNTIYF.

The J gene is TRBJ1-1, the V gene TRBV6-5, with 8 bases that match TRBD1. Germline lookup yields CDR1 MNHEY and CDR2 SVGAGI. This CDR3 has 17 amino acids. With V trimmed by 0 bases and J by 4 bases, 10 bases remained unmatched. This CDR3 is CASSYSGQGWTTTEAFF. The CDR3 bases are TGTGCCAGCAGTTACTCCGGACAGGGTTGGACCACCACTGAAGCTTTCTTT.

The chain has TRBV11-2 and TRBJ2-2; D unclear. Per the germline V gene, CDR1 is SGHAT and CDR2 is FQNNGV. V lost 1 base, J lost 1 base, and 7 bases lay in between. The CDR3 loop spans 15 amino acids. CDR3 residues: CASSLARGNTGELFF. CDR3 DNA sequence: TGTGCCAGCAGCTTAGCTAGAGGGAACACCGGGGAGCTGTTTTTT. Combining the CDR3 with reference TRBV11-2 and TRBJ2-2 gives the whole variable domain EAGVAQSPRYKIIEKRQSVAFWCNPISGHATLYWYQQILGQGPKLLIQFQNNGVVDDSQLPKDRFSAERLKGVDSTLKIQPAKLEDSAVYLCASSLARGNTGELFFGEGSRLTVL.

V usage is TRBV20-1 and J usage is TRBJ1-1; 8 bases align to TRBD1. The germline V gene has CDR1 DFQATT and CDR2 SNEGSKA (reference sequence). CDR3 length: 12 residues. The CDR3 here is CRDRAPNTEAFF. The CDR3 DNA is TGCAGGGACAGGGCCCCGAACACTGAAGCTTTCTTT.

This clonotype occurred a few times. This rearrangement joins TRBV12-3 or TRBV12-4 to TRBJ1-1; 7 nucleotides line up with TRBD1. The CDR3 runs to 13 residues. Trimming took 4 bases from V and 7 from J; bases not matched to a gene: 6. In nucleotides, the CDR3 is TGTGCCAGCAGTTCTGGACAGGCTATTGAAGCTTTCTTT. Its protein is CASSSGQAIEAFF.

The genes are TRBV5-1 and TRBJ1-2; the match to TRBD1 covers 7 bases. After removal of 1 base from V and 5 bases from J, the junction contained 2 bases not matched to a gene. In germline, CDR1 is SGHRS, CDR2 YFSETQ. The CDR3 sequence is 13 residues long. This CDR3 reads CASSLTGEYGYTF. The CDR3 nucleotides read TGCGCCAGCAGCTTGACAGGGGAATATGGCTACACCTTC.

The CDR3 region is CSASVGRADTQYF. In DNA, the CDR3 is TGCAGTGCTAGTGTCGGTCGTGCGGATACGCAGTATTTT. This chain joins TRBV20-1 and TRBJ2-3; no clear D. Germline V gives CDR1 DFQATT, CDR2 SNEGSKA (reference sequence). CDR3 length: 13 amino acids. V lost 3 bases, J lost 6 bases, and 13 bases lay in between.

As DNA, the CDR3 is TGTGCCAGCAGGACAGGGGGCGTAACTAATGAAAAACTGTTTTTT. This codes for CASRTGGVTNEKLFF. V and J are TRBV28 and TRBJ1-4; 10 positions match TRBD1. CDR3 length: 15 amino acids. Trimming removed 6 bases from V and 1 base from J; junction bases left unmatched: 2. Germline CDR1 is MDHEN and CDR2 is SYDVKM. Full variable domain (missing parts from reference TRBV28 and TRBJ1-4): DVKVTQSSRYLVKRTGEKVFLECVQDMDHENMFWYRQDPGLGLRLIYFSYDVKMKEKGDIPEGYSVSREKKERFSLILESASTNQTSMYLCASRTGGVTNEKLFFGSGTQLSVL.

The CDR3 spells CSVVRTYGHYEQYF. The CDR3 region has the DNA TGCAGCGTCGTTAGGACCTACGGTCACTACGAGCAGTACTTC. The chain is built from TRBV29-1 and TRBJ2-7; D gene ambiguous. Trimming pared 6 bases from V and 3 bases from J, leaving 18 bases between. Germline CDR1 SQVTM, CDR2 ANQGSEA. This CDR3 is 14 amino acids long.

This chain joins TRBV3-1 and TRBJ1-1, with TRBD1 as a possible D gene (5 bases). The CDR3 spans 15 residues. CDR1 LGHDT and CDR2 YNNKEL come from the germline V gene (reference sequence). Trimming took off 5 bases at V and 3 bases at J, with 16 bases between the two ends. CDR3 in DNA: TGTGCCAGCAGCTCAGGGTTTGGGCGCGACACTGAAGCTTTCTTT. Encoded protein: CASSSGFGRDTEAFF.

This sequence joins TRBV20-1 and TRBJ2-3, with D possibly TRBD2 on 5 matching bases. The germline gives CDR1 DFQATT, CDR2 SNEGSKA (reference sequence). Trimming stripped 0 bases from V and 7 bases from J, with 14 bases between. CDR3 size: 14 residues. The CDR3 region is CSARDPGVPNTQYF. In DNA form, the CDR3 reads TGCAGTGCTAGAGATCCCGGGGTCCCAAATACGCAGTATTTT.

V is TRBV9 and J is TRBJ2-1, with D possibly matching TRBD2 (5 bases). This CDR3 has 15 residues. The V end was cut by 0 bases, the J end by 0 bases, with 7 bases between. Germline values: CDR1 SGDLS, CDR2 YYNGEE. The CDR3 spells CASSVVRGSYNEQFF. CDR3 DNA: TGTGCCAGCAGCGTAGTACGGGGCTCCTACAATGAGCAGTTCTTC.

This clonotype has only a few counts. The J gene is TRBJ1-4, the V gene TRBV29-1; TRBD1 matches at 9 bases. Germline values: CDR1 SQVTM, CDR2 ANQGSEA. After removal of 3 bases from V and 8 bases from J, the junction contained 19 bases not matched to a gene. The length of the CDR3 is 18 residues. CDR3 sequence reads: CSVDPPGTGNFFGEKLFF. The CDR3 region has the DNA TGCAGCGTTGATCCACCAGGGACAGGGAACTTTTTCGGAGAAAAACTGTTTTTT. The variable domain in full, with the rest retrieved from reference TRBV29-1 and TRBJ1-4, is SAVISQKPSRDICQRGTSLTIQCQVDSQVTMMFWYRQQPGQSLTLIATANQGSEATYESGFVIDKFPISRPNLTFSTLTVSNMSPEDSSIYLCSVDPPGTGNFFGEKLFFGSGTQLSVL.

This clonotype was seen only a few times. The V and J genes are TRBV5-6 and TRBJ1-4; tentatively, D is TRBD1 (5 bases). Germline CDR1 and CDR2: SGHDT and YYEEEE. Trimming stripped 4 bases from V and 10 bases from J, with 20 bases between. CDR3 size: 15 residues. CDR3 coding DNA: TGTGCCAGCAGCGCCGACAGCCTCTTTGGGAGAAAACTGTTTTTT. Translating it yields CASSADSLFGRKLFF.

The V gene is TRBV20-1, the J gene TRBJ2-2; 14 bases match TRBD2. Germline V lookup: CDR1 DFQATT, CDR2 SNEGSKA (reference sequence). V lost 2 bases, J lost 5 bases, and 7 bases stayed unmatched. The CDR3 spans 17 residues. The CDR3 DNA reads TGCAGTGCTAGAACCCCGGGACTAGCGGGAGTGACCGGGGAGCTGTTTTTT. It encodes CSARTPGLAGVTGELFF.

This clonotype has ten or more counts. J is TRBJ1-5 and V is TRBV13; no reliable D call. CDR1 PRHDT and CDR2 FYEKMQ come from the germline V gene (reference sequence). The CDR3 loop spans 12 amino acids. The V and J ends lost 0 bases and 5 bases respectively, with 2 bases between them. The CDR3 nucleotides read TGTGCCAGCAGCTTAGGGTATCAGCCCCAGCATTTT. It encodes CASSLGYQPQHF.

In this sample, this clonotype turned up a few times. The rearrangement joins TRBV4-3 to TRBJ1-5; D not resolved. The CDR3 runs 15 residues. The germline V gene encodes CDR1 LGHNA and CDR2 YSLEER. The ends were cut back, 0 bases at V and 0 bases at J, with 6 bases in the middle. For the CDR3, the DNA is TGCGCCAGCAGCCAAGAACAGACTAGCAATCAGCCCCAGCATTTT. The encoded protein is CASSQEQTSNQPQHF.